The 12 T cell receptor beta chains reported below all come from one sample, sequenced in a study of T cell responses to AZD1222 COVID-19 vaccine. The assay was immunoSEQ multiplex PCR, and TCRdb's table has in-frame clones only and misses some. The profile shows more than 95,000 clones, over 80% of them singletons. Here the sequenced sample was peripheral blood, taken on day 0 of AZD1222 vaccination. The source is an adult in good health.

The genes are TRBV21-1 and TRBJ1-5. TRBV21-1 counts as a pseudogene. The CDR3 extends over 16 amino acids. CDR3 protein: CAVVGGGPYSNQPQHF. DNA of the CDR3: TGTGCCGTTGTGGGGGGCGGACCCTATAGCAATCAGCCCCAGCATTTT.

J is TRBJ2-7 and V is TRBV7-2; perhaps TRBD1 as D (6 bases). The V gene lost 4 bases and the J gene lost 0 bases, with 13 bases spanning the gap. The CDR3 contains 15 residues. Germline CDR1 reads SGHTA; CDR2 reads FQGNSA. CDR3: CASSSWTDFSYEQYF. As DNA, the CDR3 is TGTGCCAGCAGCTCCTGGACAGACTTCTCCTACGAGCAGTACTTC.

V is TRBV6-5 and J is TRBJ1-2; 7 positions agree with TRBD1. The CDR3 length is 14 residues. Unmatched junction bases numbered 4, after V lost 6 bases and J lost 0 bases. Germline loops: CDR1 MNHEY, CDR2 SVGAGI. The CDR3 DNA reads TGTGCCAGCAGGGGGACAGAGACTAACTATGGCTACACCTTC. This translates into CASRGTETNYGYTF.

The rearrangement links TRBV4-1 to TRBJ2-7; 7 bases fit TRBD1. This CDR3 has 15 amino acids. Germline CDR1 MGHRA, CDR2 YSYEKL. V dropped 1 base and J dropped 2; count of bases not matched to a gene: 5. The CDR3, as DNA: TGCGCCAGCAGCCAAGGACAGGGCCCACCCTACGAGCAGTACTTC. This gives the protein CASSQGQGPPYEQYF.

The rearrangement joins TRBV2 to TRBJ1-6; perhaps TRBD1 as D (6 bases). Looked up from germline, CDR1 is SNHLY and CDR2 is FYNNEI. The CDR3 runs to 16 residues. Trimming stripped 6 bases from V and 6 bases from J, with 18 bases between. CDR3 protein: CASSPGSGASNSPLHF. CDR3 in DNA: TGTGCCAGCAGCCCGGGCTCGGGGGCCAGTAATTCACCCCTCCACTTT.

The chain joins TRBV9 to TRBJ2-2, with D hard to call. Trimming shortened V by 4 bases and J by 7 bases, and 8 bases separated the two germline ends. Germline CDR1 SGDLS, CDR2 YYNGEE. The CDR3 has 12 residues. CDR3 coding DNA: TGTGCCAGCAGCCCGGTGGACGGGGAGCTGTTTTTT. Its protein is CASSPVDGELFF.

CDR3 sequence: CASSLTSGRYNEQFF. The CDR3 region has the DNA TGCGCCAGCAGCTTGACTAGCGGGAGATACAATGAGCAGTTCTTC. V usage is TRBV5-1 and J usage is TRBJ2-1; 11 nucleotides match TRBD2. V was clipped by 1 base and J by 4 bases; unmatched bases: 1. This CDR3 is built from 15 residues. The germline V gene encodes CDR1 SGHRS and CDR2 YFSETQ.

This chain joins TRBV3-1 (or the pseudogene TRBV3-2) and TRBJ2-7; TRBD1 matches 7 bases. After removal of 5 bases from V and 3 bases from J, the junction contained 7 bases not matched to a gene. This CDR3 contains 14 residues. In germline, CDR1 is LGHDT, CDR2 YNNKEL (reference sequence). CDR3 bases: TGTGCCAGCAGCTCCCAGTACAGGGGCTACGAGCAGTACTTC. Translating gives CASSSQYRGYEQYF.

DNA for the CDR3: TGTGCTGTAAGACAGGGAGAAGCCTACGAGCAGTACTTC. Translated, it gives CAVRQGEAYEQYF. V gene TRBV21-1 combines with J gene TRBJ2-7; TRBD1 is the table's D call, not checked against the DNA. TRBV21-1 constitutes a pseudogene. This CDR3 region has 13 residues.

The chain is built from TRBV7-2 and TRBJ2-2, with TRBD1 identical over 8 bases. Germline V gene data show CDR1 as SGHTA and CDR2 as FQGNSA. V shed 4 bases and J 4 bases; nucleotides not matched to a gene: 5. The CDR3 is 15 residues long. Written as DNA, the CDR3 is TGTGCCAGCAGCTCCGGGCAGGGGGCCACCGGGGAGCTGTTTTTT. It encodes CASSSGQGATGELFF.

V usage is TRBV7-2 and J usage is TRBJ1-2, with D uncertain. The CDR3 covers 11 residues. CDR1 and CDR2 (germline): SGHTA, FQGNSA. V dropped 2 bases and J dropped 7 bases, with 5 bases sitting between them. The CDR3 DNA reads as TGTGCCAGCAGCTTACGGCTTGGCTACACCTTC. Protein: CASSLRLGYTF.

The rearrangement joins TRBV27 to TRBJ1-2; D call uncertain. V was pared by 5 bases and J by 4 bases, with 5 bases between. Germline V gene lookup returns CDR1 MNHEY and CDR2 SMNVEV (reference sequence). The CDR3 spans 11 residues. The CDR3 protein is CASSKGYGYTF. The CDR3 DNA reads as TGTGCCAGCAGTAAAGGCTATGGCTACACCTTC.